This is a list of T cell receptor beta chains from one sample in a study of cytomegalovirus exposure and HLA in healthy donors. Sequenced by immunoSEQ multiplex PCR; TCRdb stores in-frame clones only, minus some. The table lists under 200,000 clones. The specimen was PBMCs. These receptor sequences come from a woman aged 18 to 35 in good health and CMV-seropositive. Both conserved end residues are part of each CDR3. A D gene is named only where the DNA matches it firmly.

CAWSGTGSSYEQYF,TGTGCCTGGAGTGGGACGGGAAGCTCCTACGAGCAGTACTTC,TRBV30,TRBJ2-7,.
CASSKQQGNEQFF,TGTGCCAGTAGTAAACAGCAGGGAAATGAGCAGTTCTTC,TRBV19,TRBJ2-1,.
CASRIGVSETQYF,TGTGCCAGCAGAATAGGAGTTTCAGAGACCCAGTACTTC,TRBV5-6,TRBJ2-5,.
CASSISGTYNEQFF,TGTGCCAGTAGTATTAGCGGCACCTACAATGAGCAGTTCTTC,TRBV19,TRBJ2-1,.
CASSLAYVWAGNTEAFF,TGTGCCAGCAGCTTAGCGTATGTCTGGGCAGGCAACACTGAAGCTTTCTTT,TRBV7-8,TRBJ1-1,.
CASSDRLMGEQYF,TGTGCCAGCAGTGATAGACTCATGGGCGAGCAGTACTTC,TRBV2,TRBJ2-7,.
CASSEGLLSGANVLTF,TGCGCCAGCAGTGAAGGACTACTCTCTGGGGCCAACGTCCTGACTTTC,TRBV5-1,TRBJ2-6,.
CAISGNRYEQYF,TGTGCCATCAGTGGTAACAGATACGAGCAGTACTTC,TRBV10-3,TRBJ2-7,.
CASSLSVGGIYEQYF,TGTGCCAGCAGTTTATCGGTCGGGGGGATTTACGAGCAGTACTTC,TRBV27,TRBJ2-7,TRBD2
CASSLGGTRGYEQYF,TGTGCCAGCAGCTTAGGAGGGACTAGGGGCTACGAGCAGTACTTC,TRBV7-8,TRBJ2-7,TRBD2
CASQDAGAYEQFF,TGTGCCAGCCAAGACGCGGGAGCGTATGAGCAGTTCTTC,TRBV25-1,TRBJ2-1,TRBD2